A single T cell receptor (beta chain) is shown here with its context. Measured with immunoSEQ multiplex PCR; TCRdb has only the in-frame clones, and not every one. The repertoire consists of 250,000 to 300,000 clones, with around 90% occurring once and the leading ten covering 0.95% to 1.5%. This entry belongs to a study of blood T cell repertoires in COVID-19. This TCR came from a human donor in a cohort exposed to, infected with or recovered from COVID-19 (not recorded which). The donor label of this sample is uncertain. Sequencing was performed on PBMCs or T cells enriched from blood (not recorded which).

The CDR3 loop is CASRGTGGQAFF. CDR3 nucleotides: TGTGCCAGCAGGGGGACAGGGGGCCAAGCTTTCTTT. The J gene is TRBJ1-1, the V gene TRBV2; TRBD1 matches at 12 bases. Per the germline V gene, CDR1 is SNHLY and CDR2 is FYNNEI. V lost 6 bases and J lost 9; bases outside the gene matches: 2. This CDR3 is 12 amino acids long. Drawing the rest from reference TRBV2 and TRBJ1-1, the complete variable domain is EPEVTQTPSHQVTQMGQEVILRCVPISNHLYFYWYRQILGQKVEFLVSFYNNEISEKSEIFDDQFSVERPDGSNFTLKIRSTKLEDSAMYFCASRGTGGQAFFGQGTRLTVV.